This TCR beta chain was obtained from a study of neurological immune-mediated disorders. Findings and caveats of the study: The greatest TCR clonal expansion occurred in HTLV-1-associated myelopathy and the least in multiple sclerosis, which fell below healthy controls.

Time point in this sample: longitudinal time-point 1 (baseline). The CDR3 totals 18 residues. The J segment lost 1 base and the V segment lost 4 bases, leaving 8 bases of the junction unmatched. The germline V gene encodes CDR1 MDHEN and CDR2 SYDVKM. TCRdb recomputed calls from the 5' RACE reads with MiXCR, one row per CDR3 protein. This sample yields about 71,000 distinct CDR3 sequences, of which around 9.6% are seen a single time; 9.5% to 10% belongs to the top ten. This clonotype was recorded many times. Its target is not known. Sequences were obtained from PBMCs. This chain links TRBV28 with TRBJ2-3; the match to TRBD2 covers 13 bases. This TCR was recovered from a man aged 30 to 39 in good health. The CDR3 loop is CASSSGLAGDGGTDTQYF. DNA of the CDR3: TGTGCCAGCAGTTCCGGACTAGCGGGAGACGGCGGCACAGATACGCAGTATTTT.